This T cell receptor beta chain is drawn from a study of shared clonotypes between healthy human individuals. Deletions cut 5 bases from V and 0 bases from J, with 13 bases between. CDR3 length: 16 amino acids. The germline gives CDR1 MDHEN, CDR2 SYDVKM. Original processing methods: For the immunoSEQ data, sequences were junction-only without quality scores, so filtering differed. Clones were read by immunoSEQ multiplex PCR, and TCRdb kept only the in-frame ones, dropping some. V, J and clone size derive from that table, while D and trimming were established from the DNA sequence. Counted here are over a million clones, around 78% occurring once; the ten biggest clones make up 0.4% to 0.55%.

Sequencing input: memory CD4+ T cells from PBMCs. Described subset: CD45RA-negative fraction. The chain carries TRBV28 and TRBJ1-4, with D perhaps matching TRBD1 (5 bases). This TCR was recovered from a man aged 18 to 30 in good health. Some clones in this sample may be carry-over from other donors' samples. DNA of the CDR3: TGTGCCAGCAGTGGGACTCGGACGGCAACTAATGAAAAACTGTTTTTT. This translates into CASSGTRTATNEKLFF.